These 8 T cell receptor beta chains were all obtained from the same sample, sequenced in a study of radiotherapy plus CTLA-4 blockade in lung cancer. Sequenced by immunoSEQ multiplex PCR; TCRdb stores in-frame clones only, minus some. This sample has roughly 59,000 clones, with about 72% found just once. Specimen: peripheral blood, collected from a patient treated with radiotherapy plus ipilimumab. Receptors originate from a human donor with non-small cell lung cancer whose response to radiotherapy plus ipilimumab could not be evaluated.

This chain uses TRBV4-3 with TRBJ2-7; tentatively, D is TRBD1 (6 bases). The V end was cut by 2 bases, the J end by 7 bases, with 6 bases between. The CDR3 contains 11 residues. CDR1 and CDR2 from the germline V gene are LGHNA and YSLEER. This CDR3 is CASSQRGEQYF. DNA for the CDR3: TGCGCCAGCAGCCAAAGGGGGGAGCAGTACTTC.

The chain combines TRBV4-1 with TRBJ1-3; TRBD1 is a possible D gene (5 bases). Trimming removed 4 bases from V and 0 bases from J, with 13 bases in between. The CDR3 is 16 residues long. CDR1 is MGHRA and CDR2 is YSYEKL in the germline V gene. The CDR3 spells CASSRSDSISGNTIYF. CDR3 in DNA: TGCGCCAGCAGCCGATCCGACAGCATCTCTGGAAACACCATATATTTT.

This chain connects TRBV28 to TRBJ2-5; a possible D gene is TRBD2 (5 bases). The germline gives CDR1 MDHEN, CDR2 SYDVKM. V gave up 6 bases and J gave up 5 bases, with 19 bases separating them. The CDR3 contains 15 residues. CDR3 DNA: TGTGCCAGCAGCACACCCCTCGAGCGGTCGGAGACCCAGTACTTC. It specifies CASSTPLERSETQYF.

This clone was picked up a small number of times. The rearrangement joins TRBV5-1 to TRBJ1-1; tentatively, D is TRBD1 (6 bases). This CDR3 contains 14 residues. V gave up 2 bases and J gave up 2 bases, with 10 bases separating them. Germline V gives CDR1 SGHRS, CDR2 YFSETQ. CDR3 in DNA: TGCGCCAGCAGCTTACAGGGTCCAAACACTGAAGCTTTCTTT. This codes for CASSLQGPNTEAFF.

The table lists this clone with a few counts. The rearrangement uses TRBV19 and TRBJ1-5; 8 bases map to TRBD1. CDR3 length: 18 residues. Germline CDR1 is LNHDA and CDR2 is SQIVND (reference sequence). V lost 5 bases, J lost 5 bases, and 17 bases stayed unmatched. CDR3 protein: CASSEGVDRGGSDQPQHF. The CDR3 nucleotides are TGTGCCAGTAGTGAGGGGGTAGACAGGGGAGGTTCGGATCAGCCCCAGCATTTT.

The V gene is TRBV19, the J gene TRBJ1-4; D call uncertain. The CDR3 has 12 amino acids. Trimming took 6 bases from V and 6 from J, leaving 8 bases between them. Germline V gives CDR1 LNHDA, CDR2 SQIVND (reference sequence). The CDR3 DNA reads as TGTGCCAGTAGCTCCGGGTATGAAAAACTGTTTTTT. Protein: CASSSGYEKLFF.

The chain carries TRBV2 and TRBJ2-2; 7 nucleotides match TRBD2. Trimming cost V 6 bases and J 4 bases; bases outside gene matches: 8. This CDR3 spans 15 amino acids. The germline V gene has CDR1 SNHLY and CDR2 FYNNEI. CDR3 DNA: TGTGCCAGCAGCTCAAGCGGGATCGGCACCGGGGAGCTGTTTTTT. This sequence encodes CASSSSGIGTGELFF.

The rearrangement links TRBV7-2 to TRBJ1-2; D is unclear. Between the trimmed V and J ends, which lost 1 base and 4 bases, there was a span of 10 bases. The CDR3 sequence is 14 residues long. Germline CDR1 and CDR2: SGHTA and FQGNSA. The CDR3 bases are TGTGCCAGCAGCTTAGTCCAGGTCACCTATGGCTACACCTTC. As protein: CASSLVQVTYGYTF.